This TCR beta chain came from a study of beta chain features in type 1 diabetes. Germline V gene lookup returns CDR1 SGHRS and CDR2 YFSETQ. After removal of 2 bases from V and 5 bases from J, the junction contained 8 bases not matched to a gene. The CDR3 totals 15 residues. Sorting that relied on CD45RO/CCR7/CD25/CD127/CD95/CD27 yielded CD4+ naive, central memory, regulatory and stem cell-like memory cells. With regard to this clone: The antigen is not known.

Overall study findings and caveats: Among all four CD4+ subsets, Type 1 diabetes patients had TCRB CDR3s that were moderately but significantly shorter. Whether TCRB rearrangement is influenced by HLA type was left unresolved in this analysis. Diminished insertions and augmented deletions at VDJ junctions characterized type 1 diabetes patients. Patients showed naive, central memory and Treg TCRB repertoires that appeared more similar than those of healthy donors.

Since all of the isolated RNA was reverse transcribed, expressed TCRB transcripts were what got sequenced. The repertoire was sequenced with immunoSEQ multiplex PCR; TCRdb's copy has only in-frame clones and lacks some. The repertoire holds 300,000 to 400,000 clones, with 9.3% as singletons. Sequenced material: central memory CD4+ T cells from blood. The receptor was isolated from a man aged 30 to 39 with type 1 diabetes. The genes are TRBV5-1 and TRBJ2-7; TRBD1 agrees at 9 bases. Here the CDR3 DNA reads TGCGCCAGCAGCTTTGCGGGACAGGGCACGAACGAGCAGTACTTC. It yields the protein CASSFAGQGTNEQYF. The full variable domain, in which reference TRBV5-1 and TRBJ2-7 provide the parts outside the CDR3, is KAGVTQTPRYLIKTRGQQVTLSCSPISGHRSVSWYQQTPGQGLQFLFEYFSETQRNKGNFPGRFSGRQFSNSRSEMNVSTLELGDSALYLCASSFAGQGTNEQYFGPGTRLTVT.